This T cell receptor beta chain is drawn from a study of Ad26.COV2.S vaccination and SARS-CoV-2 variants. Study at large: Ad26.COV2.S was injected intramuscularly once or twice, 56 days apart.

The treatment is: around 19 received Ad26.COV2.S at low or high dose, single or two shots; roughly five received placebo; per-sample allocation not given. Each sample was drawn 63 days after the first injection (of vaccine or placebo). Remarks on this clone: Other DNA sequences from this sample encode an identical CDR3 as well.

Assay: immunoSEQ multiplex PCR; the TCRdb copy retains only in-frame clones and omits some. The table includes roughly 410,000 clones, about 80% detected once. The CDR3 has 13 amino acids. CDR1 and CDR2 from the germline V gene are SEHNR and FQNEAQ (reference sequence). V shed 0 bases and J shed 4 bases, with 6 bases lying between them. This receptor was taken from a person between 18 and 65 years old who received the Ad26.COV2.S COVID-19 vaccine or a placebo. The sequencing here drew on peripheral blood, taken in a trial of Ad26.COV2.S vaccine versus placebo. The chain links TRBV7-9 to TRBJ2-5; no definite D call. The CDR3 DNA sequence: TGTGCCAGCAGCTTAGCAGGGCCAGAGACCCAGTACTTC. This sequence encodes CASSLAGPETQYF.